These T cell receptor beta chains were read from a single sample in a study of blood T cells in healthy people across ages. MiXCR was run by TCRdb on the 5' RACE reads, yielding one entry per CDR3 protein. Counted here are about 830,000 distinct CDR3 sequences, nearly 60% occurring once; the ten biggest clones make up 20% to 25%. Input material: blood. The receptors shown here come from a man aged 25-45 years in good health. Each CDR3 is given with its conserved first and last residue. A D gene is named only where the DNA matches it firmly. Rows may omit the clone size; those that give it use once, few, many or a size class.

v_call: TRBV20-1
j_call: TRBJ2-3
d_call: TRBD1
clone_size: NA
cdr3_nt: TGCACCCTACAGGGGGGCACAGATACGCAGTATTTT
cdr3_aa: CTLQGGTDTQYF

v_call: TRBV6-5
j_call: TRBJ2-7
d_call: NA
clone_size: NA
cdr3_nt: TGTGCCAGCAGTTACCGGAGGGGATGGTCCTACGAGCAGTACTTC
cdr3_aa: CASSYRRGWSYEQYF

v_call: TRBV5-6
j_call: TRBJ1-2
d_call: NA
clone_size: NA
cdr3_nt: TGTGCCAGCAGGGCAGGCGACTATGGCTACACCTTC
cdr3_aa: CASRAGDYGYTF

v_call: TRBV12-3/TRBV12-4
j_call: TRBJ1-1
d_call: NA
clone_size: NA
cdr3_nt: TGTGCCAGCAGGGGACGGACGAACACTGAAGCTTTCTTT
cdr3_aa: CASRGRTNTEAFF

v_call: TRBV6-2/TRBV6-3
j_call: TRBJ2-7
d_call: TRBD2
clone_size: NA
cdr3_nt: TGTGCCAGCAGAAATAGCGGGGGATTCTACGAGCAGTACTTC
cdr3_aa: CASRNSGGFYEQYF

v_call: TRBV12-3/TRBV12-4
j_call: TRBJ2-1
d_call: NA
clone_size: few
cdr3_nt: TGTGCCAGCAGTTTGGCGTATGAAATCGGCGTCGGCGAGCAGTTCTTC
cdr3_aa: CASSLAYEIGVGEQFF

v_call: TRBV11-2
j_call: TRBJ2-3
d_call: NA
clone_size: few
cdr3_nt: TGTGCCAGCAGCTTTGGGAGACAAGATACGCAGTATTTT
cdr3_aa: CASSFGRQDTQYF

v_call: TRBV20-1
j_call: TRBJ2-5
d_call: TRBD2
clone_size: NA
cdr3_nt: TGCAGTGCTAAACCCCAACTAGCGGGGGGGCACGAGACCCAGTACTTC
cdr3_aa: CSAKPQLAGGHETQYF

v_call: TRBV5-4
j_call: TRBJ2-7
d_call: NA
clone_size: NA
cdr3_nt: TGTGCCAGCAGCTTGGCCGGACCTTTGGCCTACGAGCAGTACTTC
cdr3_aa: CASSLAGPLAYEQYF

v_call: TRBV19
j_call: TRBJ2-3
d_call: NA
clone_size: NA
cdr3_nt: TGTGCCAGTAGGGCGACAGGATACACAGATACGCAGTATTTT
cdr3_aa: CASRATGYTDTQYF

v_call: TRBV27
j_call: TRBJ2-3
d_call: NA
clone_size: NA
cdr3_nt: TGTGCCAGCAGTTTAGTGCGGGATCGCACAGATACGCAGTATTTT
cdr3_aa: CASSLVRDRTDTQYF

v_call: TRBV10-3
j_call: TRBJ2-1
d_call: TRBD2
clone_size: once
cdr3_nt: TGTGCCGTCCAGCGGGAGGGGTACAATGAGCAGTTCTTC
cdr3_aa: CAVQREGYNEQFF

v_call: TRBV7-2
j_call: TRBJ2-7
d_call: NA
clone_size: NA
cdr3_nt: TGTGCCAGCAGCCTGGACACCAATGAGCAGTACTTC
cdr3_aa: CASSLDTNEQYF

v_call: TRBV3-1
j_call: TRBJ2-5
d_call: NA
clone_size: NA
cdr3_nt: TGTGCCAGCAGCCAAGAGACGGAGACCCAGTACTTC
cdr3_aa: CASSQETETQYF

v_call: TRBV20-1
j_call: TRBJ2-7
d_call: NA
clone_size: NA
cdr3_nt: TGCAGTGCTAGAGATCGCGGAAACTCCTACGAGCAGTACTTC
cdr3_aa: CSARDRGNSYEQYF

v_call: TRBV7-2
j_call: TRBJ2-7
d_call: TRBD2
clone_size: few
cdr3_nt: TGTGCCAGTCGACCCGGGACTAACCCCTACGAGCAGTACTTC
cdr3_aa: CASRPGTNPYEQYF

v_call: TRBV28
j_call: TRBJ2-5
d_call: NA
clone_size: few
cdr3_nt: TGTGCCAGCAGCAAACAGGGCTTGGTAGAGACCCAGTACTTC
cdr3_aa: CASSKQGLVETQYF

v_call: TRBV29-1
j_call: TRBJ2-3
d_call: NA
clone_size: NA
cdr3_nt: TGCAGCGTTGCTGGCGGGGGCTCTGTCACAGATACGCAGTATTTT
cdr3_aa: CSVAGGGSVTDTQYF

v_call: TRBV6-5
j_call: TRBJ2-7
d_call: TRBD2
clone_size: NA
cdr3_nt: TGTGCCAGCAGCGGATTGACTAGCGGGAAAACCTACGAGCAGTACTTC
cdr3_aa: CASSGLTSGKTYEQYF

v_call: TRBV4-2
j_call: TRBJ1-5
d_call: NA
clone_size: few
cdr3_nt: TGTGCCAGCAGCCAAGCGGATGGGGATCAGCCCCAGCATTTT
cdr3_aa: CASSQADGDQPQHF

v_call: TRBV7-9
j_call: TRBJ2-3
d_call: NA
clone_size: NA
cdr3_nt: TGTGCCAGCAGCTTTCCCCCCGTGGATACGCAGTATTTT
cdr3_aa: CASSFPPVDTQYF

v_call: TRBV9
j_call: TRBJ1-1
d_call: NA
clone_size: NA
cdr3_nt: TGTGCCAGCAGCGTAGAAGGGGCGAGCACTGAAGCTTTCTTT
cdr3_aa: CASSVEGASTEAFF

v_call: TRBV6-6
j_call: TRBJ1-2
d_call: NA
clone_size: NA
cdr3_nt: TGTGCCAGCATGAATAATTTGGATTATGGCTACACCTTC
cdr3_aa: CASMNNLDYGYTF

v_call: TRBV6-5
j_call: TRBJ1-1
d_call: NA
clone_size: NA
cdr3_nt: TGTGCCAGCAGTGCCGCAAGGACTGAAGCTTTCTTT
cdr3_aa: CASSAARTEAFF

v_call: TRBV6-5
j_call: TRBJ1-2
d_call: NA
clone_size: NA
cdr3_nt: TGTGCCAGCAGTTACTCCCGAGTAACGGGGGACTATGGCTACACCTTC
cdr3_aa: CASSYSRVTGDYGYTF

v_call: TRBV29-1
j_call: TRBJ2-3
d_call: TRBD2
clone_size: NA
cdr3_nt: TGCGGGTTCGGGGGGGGCCTAGATACGCAGTATTTT
cdr3_aa: CGFGGGLDTQYF

v_call: TRBV7-2
j_call: TRBJ1-2
d_call: TRBD1
clone_size: NA
cdr3_nt: TGTGCCAGCAGCTCCCGGACAGGGTCTAACTATGGCTACACCTTC
cdr3_aa: CASSSRTGSNYGYTF

v_call: TRBV20-1
j_call: TRBJ1-2
d_call: NA
clone_size: NA
cdr3_nt: TGCAGTGCTTACCGGGGAGAGGTCTATGGCTACACCTTC
cdr3_aa: CSAYRGEVYGYTF

v_call: TRBV6-1
j_call: TRBJ1-2
d_call: NA
clone_size: NA
cdr3_nt: TGTGCCAGCAATCCCCTCCGAGGAACCCATGGCTACACCTTC
cdr3_aa: CASNPLRGTHGYTF

v_call: TRBV29-1
j_call: TRBJ2-4
d_call: NA
clone_size: NA
cdr3_nt: TGCAGCGTTGAGCTTATAGAAACTTCCAAAAACATTCAGTACTTC
cdr3_aa: CSVELIETSKNIQYF

v_call: TRBV6-2/TRBV6-3
j_call: TRBJ1-5
d_call: NA
clone_size: once
cdr3_nt: TGTGCCAGCACCCCAGTGTGGAGCAATCAGCCCCAGCATTTT
cdr3_aa: CASTPVWSNQPQHF

v_call: TRBV15
j_call: TRBJ1-2
d_call: NA
clone_size: few
cdr3_nt: TGTGCCACCAGCAGAGACCCCTCCCGGTATATGGATGACGGCTACACCTTC
cdr3_aa: CATSRDPSRYMDDGYTF

v_call: TRBV18
j_call: TRBJ1-2
d_call: NA
clone_size: NA
cdr3_nt: TGTGCCAGCTCACCAGGCGAAGGGGTCGGCTATGGCTACACCTTC
cdr3_aa: CASSPGEGVGYGYTF

v_call: TRBV29-1
j_call: TRBJ2-1
d_call: TRBD2
clone_size: NA
cdr3_nt: TGCAGCGTCCAAGGACTAGCAGAGTCCAATGAGCAGTTCTTC
cdr3_aa: CSVQGLAESNEQFF

v_call: TRBV20-1
j_call: TRBJ1-4
d_call: NA
clone_size: once
cdr3_nt: TGCAGTGCTAGAGATGACGGGTCGCTTGAAAAACTGTTTTTT
cdr3_aa: CSARDDGSLEKLFF